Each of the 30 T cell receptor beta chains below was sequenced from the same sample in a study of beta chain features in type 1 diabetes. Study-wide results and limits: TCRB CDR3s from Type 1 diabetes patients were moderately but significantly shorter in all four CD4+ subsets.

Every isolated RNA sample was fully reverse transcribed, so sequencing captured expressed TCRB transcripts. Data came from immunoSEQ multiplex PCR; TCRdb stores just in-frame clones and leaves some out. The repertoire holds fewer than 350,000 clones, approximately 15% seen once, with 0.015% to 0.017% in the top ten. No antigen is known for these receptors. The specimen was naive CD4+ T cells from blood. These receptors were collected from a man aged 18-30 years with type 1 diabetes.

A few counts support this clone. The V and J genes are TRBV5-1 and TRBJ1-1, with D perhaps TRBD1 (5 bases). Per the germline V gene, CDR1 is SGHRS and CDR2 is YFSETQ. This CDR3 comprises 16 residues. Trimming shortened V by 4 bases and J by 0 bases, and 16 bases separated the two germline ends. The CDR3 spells CASSESGTRMNTEAFF. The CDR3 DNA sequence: TGCGCCAGCAGCGAGAGCGGGACGAGAATGAACACTGAAGCTTTCTTT.

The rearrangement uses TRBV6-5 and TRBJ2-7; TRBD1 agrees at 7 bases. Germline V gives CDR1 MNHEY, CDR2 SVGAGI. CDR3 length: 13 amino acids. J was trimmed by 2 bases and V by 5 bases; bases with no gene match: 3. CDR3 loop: CASSTGTAYEQYF. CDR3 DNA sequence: TGTGCCAGCAGTACCGGGACAGCCTACGAGCAGTACTTC.

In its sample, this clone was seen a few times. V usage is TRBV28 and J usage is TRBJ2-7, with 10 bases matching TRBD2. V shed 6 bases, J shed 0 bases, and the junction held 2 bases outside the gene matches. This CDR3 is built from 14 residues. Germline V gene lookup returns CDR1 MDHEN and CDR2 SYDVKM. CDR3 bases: TGTGCCAGCAGCGCTAGCGGGAGCTCCTACGAGCAGTACTTC. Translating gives CASSASGSSYEQYF. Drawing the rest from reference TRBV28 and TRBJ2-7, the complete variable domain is DVKVTQSSRYLVKRTGEKVFLECVQDMDHENMFWYRQDPGLGLRLIYFSYDVKMKEKGDIPEGYSVSREKKERFSLILESASTNQTSMYLCASSASGSSYEQYFGPGTRLTVT.

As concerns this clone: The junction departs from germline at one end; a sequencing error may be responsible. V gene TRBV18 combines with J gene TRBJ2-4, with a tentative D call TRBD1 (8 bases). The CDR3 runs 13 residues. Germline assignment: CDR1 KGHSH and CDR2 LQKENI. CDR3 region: CASSPSEQGGIHF. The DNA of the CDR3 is TGTGCCAGCTCACCAAGCGAACAGGGGGGGATCCATTTC.

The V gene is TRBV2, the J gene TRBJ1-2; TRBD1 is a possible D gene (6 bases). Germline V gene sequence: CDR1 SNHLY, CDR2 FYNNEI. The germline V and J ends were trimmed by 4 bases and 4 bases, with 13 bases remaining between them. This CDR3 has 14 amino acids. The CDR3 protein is CASSAIGQIYGYTF. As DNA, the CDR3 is TGTGCCAGCAGTGCGATAGGACAGATCTATGGCTACACCTTC.

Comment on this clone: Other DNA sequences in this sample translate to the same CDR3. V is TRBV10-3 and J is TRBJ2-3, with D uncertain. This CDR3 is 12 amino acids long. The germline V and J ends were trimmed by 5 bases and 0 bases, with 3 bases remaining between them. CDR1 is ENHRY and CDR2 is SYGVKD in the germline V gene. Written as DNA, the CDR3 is TGTGCCATCAGTCCTAGCACAGATACGCAGTATTTT. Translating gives CAISPSTDTQYF.

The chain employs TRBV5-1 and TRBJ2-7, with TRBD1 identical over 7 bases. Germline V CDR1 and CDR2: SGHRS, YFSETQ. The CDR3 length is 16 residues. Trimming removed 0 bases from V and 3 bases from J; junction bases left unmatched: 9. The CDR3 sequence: CASSLALGYRGYEQYF. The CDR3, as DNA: TGCGCCAGCAGCTTGGCCCTCGGATACAGGGGCTACGAGCAGTACTTC.

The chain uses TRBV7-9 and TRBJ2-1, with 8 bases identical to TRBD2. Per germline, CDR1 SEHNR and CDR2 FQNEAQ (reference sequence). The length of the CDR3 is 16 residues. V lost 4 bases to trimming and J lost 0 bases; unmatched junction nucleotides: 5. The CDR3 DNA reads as TGTGCCAGCAGCTCGATAGCGGGAAGCTCCTACAATGAGCAGTTCTTC. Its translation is CASSSIAGSSYNEQFF. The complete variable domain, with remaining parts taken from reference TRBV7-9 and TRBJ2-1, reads DTGVSQNPRHKITKRGQNVTFRCDPISEHNRLYWYRQTLGQGPEFLTYFQNEAQLEKSRLLSDRFSAERPKGSFSTLEIQRTEQGDSAMYLCASSSIAGSSYNEQFFGPGTRLTVL.

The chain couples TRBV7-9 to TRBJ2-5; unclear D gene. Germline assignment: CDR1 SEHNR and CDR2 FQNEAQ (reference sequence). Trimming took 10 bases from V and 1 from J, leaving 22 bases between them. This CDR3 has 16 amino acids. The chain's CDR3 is CAISPRRSLGQETQYF. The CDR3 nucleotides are TGTGCCATCTCCCCCCGCAGGTCATTAGGCCAAGAGACCCAGTACTTC.

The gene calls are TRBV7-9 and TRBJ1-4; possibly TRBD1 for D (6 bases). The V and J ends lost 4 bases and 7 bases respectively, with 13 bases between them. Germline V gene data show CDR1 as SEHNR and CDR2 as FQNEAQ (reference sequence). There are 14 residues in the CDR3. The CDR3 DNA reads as TGTGCCAGCAGCTATGACAGGCCGCTTGAAAAACTGTTTTTT. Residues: CASSYDRPLEKLFF.

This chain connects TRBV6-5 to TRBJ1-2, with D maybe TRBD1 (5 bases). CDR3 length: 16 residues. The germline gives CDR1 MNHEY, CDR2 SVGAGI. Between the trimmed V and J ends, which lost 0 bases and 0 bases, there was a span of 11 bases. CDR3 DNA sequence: TGTGCCAGCAGTTACTCGGGGAAACAGGCTAACTATGGCTACACCTTC. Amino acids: CASSYSGKQANYGYTF.

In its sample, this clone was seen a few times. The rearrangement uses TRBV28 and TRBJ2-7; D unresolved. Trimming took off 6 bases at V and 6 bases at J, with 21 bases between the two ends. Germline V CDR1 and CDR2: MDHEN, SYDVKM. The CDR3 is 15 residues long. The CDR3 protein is CASSLSPHLRTEQYF. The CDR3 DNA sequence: TGTGCCAGCAGCCTATCCCCCCATCTACGAACCGAGCAGTACTTC.

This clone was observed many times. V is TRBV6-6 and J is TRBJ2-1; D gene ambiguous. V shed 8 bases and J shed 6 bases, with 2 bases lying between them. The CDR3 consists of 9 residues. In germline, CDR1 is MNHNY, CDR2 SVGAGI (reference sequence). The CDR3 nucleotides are TGTGCCAGCCGCAATGAGCAGTTCTTC. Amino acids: CASRNEQFF.

CDR3 protein: CASSLIKNTEAFF. The CDR3 DNA is TGTGCCAGCAGCTTAATCAAGAACACTGAAGCTTTCTTT. This chain uses TRBV7-9 with TRBJ1-1; D ambiguous. V shed 2 bases and J shed 1 base, with 5 bases lying between them. The CDR3 runs to 13 residues. CDR1 and CDR2 from the germline V gene are SEHNR and FQNEAQ (reference sequence). Supplemented by reference TRBV7-9 and TRBJ1-1, the full variable domain reads DTGVSQNPRHKITKRGQNVTFRCDPISEHNRLYWYRQTLGQGPEFLTYFQNEAQLEKSRLLSDRFSAERPKGSFSTLEIQRTEQGDSAMYLCASSLIKNTEAFFGQGTRLTVV.

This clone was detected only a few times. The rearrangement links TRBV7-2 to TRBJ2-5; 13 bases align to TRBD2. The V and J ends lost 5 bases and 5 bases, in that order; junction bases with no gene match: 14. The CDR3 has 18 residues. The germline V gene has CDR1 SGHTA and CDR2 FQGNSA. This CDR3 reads CASSQRRGTSGIIETQYF. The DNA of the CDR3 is TGTGCCAGCAGCCAGAGACGGGGGACTAGCGGGATTATCGAGACCCAGTACTTC.

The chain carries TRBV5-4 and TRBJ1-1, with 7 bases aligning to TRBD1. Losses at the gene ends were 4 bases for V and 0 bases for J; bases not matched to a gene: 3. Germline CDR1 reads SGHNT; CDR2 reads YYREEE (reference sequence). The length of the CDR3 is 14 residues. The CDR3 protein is CASSGGQLNTEAFF. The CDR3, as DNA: TGTGCCAGCAGCGGGGGACAGCTGAACACTGAAGCTTTCTTT.

The CDR3 DNA is TGTGCCAGCAGTTCGTACCGGGACAGTAACACCGGGGAGCTGTTTTTT. Translation gives CASSSYRDSNTGELFF. The J gene is TRBJ2-2, the V gene TRBV28, with TRBD1 matching over 7 bases. CDR1 and CDR2 (germline): MDHEN, SYDVKM. This CDR3 is 16 amino acids long. V trimming: 4 bases; J trimming: 2 bases; junction bases outside the gene matches: 7.

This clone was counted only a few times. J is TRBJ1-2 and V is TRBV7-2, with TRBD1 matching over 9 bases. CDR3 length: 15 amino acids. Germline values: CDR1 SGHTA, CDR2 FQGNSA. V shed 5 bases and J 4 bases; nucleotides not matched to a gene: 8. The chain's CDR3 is CASSITGGDGYGYTF. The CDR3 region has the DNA TGTGCCAGCAGCATAACAGGGGGCGATGGCTATGGCTACACCTTC.

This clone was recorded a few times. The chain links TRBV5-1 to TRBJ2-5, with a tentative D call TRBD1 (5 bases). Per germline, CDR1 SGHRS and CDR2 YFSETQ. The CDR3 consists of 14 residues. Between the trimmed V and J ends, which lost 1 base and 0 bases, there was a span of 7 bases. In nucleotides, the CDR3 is TGCGCCAGCAGCTTGAAAGGGGACCAAGAGACCCAGTACTTC. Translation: CASSLKGDQETQYF. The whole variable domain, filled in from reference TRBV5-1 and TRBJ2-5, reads KAGVTQTPRYLIKTRGQQVTLSCSPISGHRSVSWYQQTPGQGLQFLFEYFSETQRNKGNFPGRFSGRQFSNSRSEMNVSTLELGDSALYLCASSLKGDQETQYFGPGTRLLVL.

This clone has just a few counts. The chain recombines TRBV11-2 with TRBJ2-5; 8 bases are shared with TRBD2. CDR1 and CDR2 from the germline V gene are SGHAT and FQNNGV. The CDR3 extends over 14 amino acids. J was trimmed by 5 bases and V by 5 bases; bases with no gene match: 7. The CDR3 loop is CASSPERGRETQYF. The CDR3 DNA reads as TGTGCCAGCAGCCCCGAGCGGGGGAGGGAGACCCAGTACTTC.

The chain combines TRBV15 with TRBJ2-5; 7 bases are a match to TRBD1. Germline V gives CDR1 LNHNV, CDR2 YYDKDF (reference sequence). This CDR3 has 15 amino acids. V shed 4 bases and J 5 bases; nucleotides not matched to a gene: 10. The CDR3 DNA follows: TGTGCCACCAGCATCGCTGCACAGGGGTGGGAGACCCAGTACTTC. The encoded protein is CATSIAAQGWETQYF.

The CDR3 DNA reads as TGTGCCACCAGCAGAGATAGGAACGTACGGCGGGGGGTCACAGATACGCAGTATTTT. It encodes CATSRDRNVRRGVTDTQYF. The genes are TRBV15 and TRBJ2-3, with 8 positions matching TRBD2. The V gene's germline CDR1 is LNHNV and CDR2 YYDKDF (reference sequence). The CDR3 contains 19 residues. V shed 0 bases, J shed 2 bases, and the junction held 13 bases outside the gene matches.

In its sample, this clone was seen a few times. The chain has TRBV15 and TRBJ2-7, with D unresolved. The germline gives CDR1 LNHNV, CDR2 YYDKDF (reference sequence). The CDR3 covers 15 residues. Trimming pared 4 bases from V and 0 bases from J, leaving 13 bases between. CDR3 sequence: CATSIGGYSSYEQYF. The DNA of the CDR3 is TGTGCCACCAGCATTGGTGGTTACAGCTCCTACGAGCAGTACTTC.

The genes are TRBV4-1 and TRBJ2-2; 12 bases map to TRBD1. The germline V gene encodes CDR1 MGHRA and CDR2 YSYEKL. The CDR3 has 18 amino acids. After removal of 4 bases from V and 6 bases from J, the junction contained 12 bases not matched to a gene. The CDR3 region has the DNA TGCGCCAGCAGCCCTGCGCCGGGACAGGGGGCATATTCCGGGGAGCTGTTTTTT. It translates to CASSPAPGQGAYSGELFF.

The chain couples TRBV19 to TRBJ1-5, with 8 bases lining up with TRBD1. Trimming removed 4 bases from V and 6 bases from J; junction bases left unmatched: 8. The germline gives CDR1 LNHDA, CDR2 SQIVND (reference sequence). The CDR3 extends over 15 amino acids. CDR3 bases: TGTGCCAGTAGTACCAGGGGGCTCAGGGGTCAGCCCCAGCATTTT. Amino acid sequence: CASSTRGLRGQPQHF.

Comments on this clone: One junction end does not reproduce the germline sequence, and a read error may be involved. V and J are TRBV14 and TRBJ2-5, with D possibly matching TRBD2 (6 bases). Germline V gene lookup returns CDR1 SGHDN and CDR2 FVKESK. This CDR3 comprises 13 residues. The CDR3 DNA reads TGTGCCAGCAGCCAAGAAGCTAATTGGGGACTGAACTTC. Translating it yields CASSQEANWGLNF.

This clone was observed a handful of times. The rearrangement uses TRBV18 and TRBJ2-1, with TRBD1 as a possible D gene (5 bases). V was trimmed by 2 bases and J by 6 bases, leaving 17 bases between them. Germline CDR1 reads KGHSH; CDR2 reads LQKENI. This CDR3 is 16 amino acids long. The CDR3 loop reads CASSPNQAQVGNEQFF. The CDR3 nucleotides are TGTGCCAGCTCACCAAATCAGGCACAGGTGGGCAATGAGCAGTTCTTC.

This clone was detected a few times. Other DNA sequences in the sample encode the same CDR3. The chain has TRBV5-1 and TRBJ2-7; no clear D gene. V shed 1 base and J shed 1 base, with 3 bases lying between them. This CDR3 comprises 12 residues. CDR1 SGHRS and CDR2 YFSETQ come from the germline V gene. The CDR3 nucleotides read TGCGCCAGCAGCTTGTCGTCCTACGAGCAGTACTTC. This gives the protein CASSLSSYEQYF. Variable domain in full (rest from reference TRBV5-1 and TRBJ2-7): KAGVTQTPRYLIKTRGQQVTLSCSPISGHRSVSWYQQTPGQGLQFLFEYFSETQRNKGNFPGRFSGRQFSNSRSEMNVSTLELGDSALYLCASSLSSYEQYFGPGTRLTVT.

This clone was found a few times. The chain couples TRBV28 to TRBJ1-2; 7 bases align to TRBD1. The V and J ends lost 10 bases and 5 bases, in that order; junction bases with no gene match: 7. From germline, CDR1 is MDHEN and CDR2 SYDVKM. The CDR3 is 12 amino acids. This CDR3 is CAISGTAYGYTF. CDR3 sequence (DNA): TGTGCCATCTCCGGGACAGCGTATGGCTACACCTTC.

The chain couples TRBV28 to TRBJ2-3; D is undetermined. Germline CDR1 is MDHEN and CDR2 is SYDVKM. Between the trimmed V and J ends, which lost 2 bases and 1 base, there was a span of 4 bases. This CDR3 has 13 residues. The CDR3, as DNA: TGTGCCAGCAGTTTAATCGGCACAGATACGCAGTATTTT. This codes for CASSLIGTDTQYF.